This TCR beta chain was obtained from a study of CD8+ T cells in alopecia areata. About this clone itself: Antigen specificity is unknown.

The V segment lost 4 bases and the J segment 0 bases; nucleotides outside the gene matches: 4. The CDR3 length is 15 residues. Germline CDR1 is LNHDA and CDR2 is SQIVND (reference sequence). Described treatment: oral pan-JAK inhibitor, 5-10 mg twice daily. PBMC-derived CD4+ and CD8+ T cells were sorted. It was cDNA, reverse transcribed from extracted RNA, that served as the sequencing template. The method was immunoSEQ multiplex PCR; TCRdb's version includes in-frame clones alone and lacks a portion of them. The table lists around 200,000 clones, 64% of them singletons. The study, taken as a whole, reports: Throughout tofacitinib, many expanded lesional clones continued to persist in scalp and blood. Scalp clonality dropped significantly under tofacitinib, as did expanded CD8+ top-100 clones.

This receptor was taken from a human donor with alopecia areata. Specimen: CD4+ T cells sorted from blood, collected at week 4, from a patient treated with tofacitinib. The chain links TRBV19 to TRBJ2-3; the match to TRBD1 covers 7 bases. The CDR3 loop reads CASSSKQGSTDTQYF. The CDR3 nucleotides read TGTGCCAGTAGTAGCAAACAGGGGAGCACAGATACGCAGTATTTT.